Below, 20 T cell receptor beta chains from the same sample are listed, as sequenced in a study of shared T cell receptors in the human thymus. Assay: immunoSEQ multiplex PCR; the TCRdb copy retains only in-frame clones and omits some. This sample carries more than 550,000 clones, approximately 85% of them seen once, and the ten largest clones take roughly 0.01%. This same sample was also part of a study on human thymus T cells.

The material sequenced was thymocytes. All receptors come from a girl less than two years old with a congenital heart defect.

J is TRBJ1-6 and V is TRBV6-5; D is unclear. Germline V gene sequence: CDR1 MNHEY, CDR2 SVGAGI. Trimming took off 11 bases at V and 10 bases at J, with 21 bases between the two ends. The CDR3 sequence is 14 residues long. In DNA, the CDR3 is TGTGCCTCCCGCGGAGACGCCTTGGTCTCACCCCTCCACTTT. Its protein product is CASRGDALVSPLHF.

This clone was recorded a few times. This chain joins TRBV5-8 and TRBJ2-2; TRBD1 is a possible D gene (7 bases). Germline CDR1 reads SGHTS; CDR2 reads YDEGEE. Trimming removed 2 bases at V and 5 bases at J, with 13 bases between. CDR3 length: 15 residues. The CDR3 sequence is CASSFVTGRTGELFF. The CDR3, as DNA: TGTGCCAGCAGCTTTGTGACAGGGAGGACCGGGGAGCTGTTTTTT.

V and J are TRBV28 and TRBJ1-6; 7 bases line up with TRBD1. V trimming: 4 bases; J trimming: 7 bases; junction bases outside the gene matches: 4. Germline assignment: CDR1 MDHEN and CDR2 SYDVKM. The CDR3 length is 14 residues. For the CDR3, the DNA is TGTGCCAGCAGTTGGGGACAGCTAAATTCACCCCTCCACTTT. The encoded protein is CASSWGQLNSPLHF.

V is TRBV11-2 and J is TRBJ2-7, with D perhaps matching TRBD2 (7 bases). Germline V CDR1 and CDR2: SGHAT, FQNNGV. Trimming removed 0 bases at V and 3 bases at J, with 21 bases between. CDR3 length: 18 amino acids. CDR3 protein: CASSLETGGGQEDYEQYF. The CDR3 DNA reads TGTGCCAGCAGCTTAGAAACGGGGGGCGGGCAGGAGGACTACGAGCAGTACTTC. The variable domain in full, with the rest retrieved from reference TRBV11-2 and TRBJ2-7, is EAGVAQSPRYKIIEKRQSVAFWCNPISGHATLYWYQQILGQGPKLLIQFQNNGVVDDSQLPKDRFSAERLKGVDSTLKIQPAKLEDSAVYLCASSLETGGGQEDYEQYFGPGTRLTVT.

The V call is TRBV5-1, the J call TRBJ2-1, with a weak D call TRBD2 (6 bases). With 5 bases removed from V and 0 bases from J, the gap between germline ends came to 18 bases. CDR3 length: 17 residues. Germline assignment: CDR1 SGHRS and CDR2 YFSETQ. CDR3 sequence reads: CASSSTGTPNSYNEQFF. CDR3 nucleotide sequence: TGCGCCAGCAGTTCCACCGGGACTCCTAACTCCTACAATGAGCAGTTCTTC.

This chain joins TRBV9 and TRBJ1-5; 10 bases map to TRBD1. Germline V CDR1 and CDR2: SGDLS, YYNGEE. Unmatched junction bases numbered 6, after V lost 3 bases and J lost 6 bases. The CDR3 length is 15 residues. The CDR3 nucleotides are TGTGCCAGCAGCGCCGGGACAGGGGAGGGTCAGCCCCAGCATTTT. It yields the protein CASSAGTGEGQPQHF. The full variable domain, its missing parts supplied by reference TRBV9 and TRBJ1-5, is DSGVTQTPKHLITATGQRVTLRCSPRSGDLSVYWYQQSLDQGLQFLIQYYNGEERAKGNILERFSAQQFPDLHSELNLSSLELGDSALYFCASSAGTGEGQPQHFGDGTRLSIL.

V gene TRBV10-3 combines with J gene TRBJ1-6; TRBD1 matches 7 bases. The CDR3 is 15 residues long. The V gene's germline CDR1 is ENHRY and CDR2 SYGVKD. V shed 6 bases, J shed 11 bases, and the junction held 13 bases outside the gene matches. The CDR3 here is CAIRQGSQVVTPLHF. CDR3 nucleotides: TGTGCCATCAGACAGGGGAGCCAGGTCGTGACACCCCTCCACTTT.

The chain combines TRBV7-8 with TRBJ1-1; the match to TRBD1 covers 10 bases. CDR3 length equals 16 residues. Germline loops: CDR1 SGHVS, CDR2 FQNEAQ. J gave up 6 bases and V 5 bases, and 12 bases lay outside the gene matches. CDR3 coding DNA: TGTGCCAGCAGCAACCGGGACAGGGGTTATTTCGCTGAAGCTTTCTTT. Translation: CASSNRDRGYFAEAFF.

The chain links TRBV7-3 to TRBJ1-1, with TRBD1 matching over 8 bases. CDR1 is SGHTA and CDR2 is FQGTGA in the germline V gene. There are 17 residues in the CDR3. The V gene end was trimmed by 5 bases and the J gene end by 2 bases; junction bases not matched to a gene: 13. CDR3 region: CASSMRDRRPRNTEAFF. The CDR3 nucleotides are TGTGCCAGCAGCATGAGGGACAGGCGTCCCCGTAACACTGAAGCTTTCTTT.

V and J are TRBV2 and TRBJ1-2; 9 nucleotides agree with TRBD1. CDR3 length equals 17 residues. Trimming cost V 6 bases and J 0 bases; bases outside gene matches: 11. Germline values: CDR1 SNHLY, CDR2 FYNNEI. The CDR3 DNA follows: TGTGCCAGCAGGGACTCCGGGACAGGGATCTCTAACTATGGCTACACCTTC. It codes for CASRDSGTGISNYGYTF. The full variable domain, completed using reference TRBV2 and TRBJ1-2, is EPEVTQTPSHQVTQMGQEVILRCVPISNHLYFYWYRQILGQKVEFLVSFYNNEISEKSEIFDDQFSVERPDGSNFTLKIRSTKLEDSAMYFCASRDSGTGISNYGYTFGSGTRLTVV.

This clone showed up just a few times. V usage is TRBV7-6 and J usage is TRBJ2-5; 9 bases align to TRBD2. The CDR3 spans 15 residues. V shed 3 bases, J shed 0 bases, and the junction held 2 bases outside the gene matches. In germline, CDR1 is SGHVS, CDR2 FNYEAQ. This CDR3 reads CASSLGGGDQETQYF. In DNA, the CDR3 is TGTGCCAGCAGCTTGGGCGGGGGGGACCAAGAGACCCAGTACTTC.

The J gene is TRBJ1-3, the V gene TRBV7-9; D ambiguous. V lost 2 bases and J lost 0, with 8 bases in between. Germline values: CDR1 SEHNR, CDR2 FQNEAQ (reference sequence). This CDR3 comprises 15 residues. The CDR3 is CASSLRQDSGNTIYF. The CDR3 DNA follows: TGTGCCAGCAGCTTACGCCAGGACTCTGGAAACACCATATATTTT.

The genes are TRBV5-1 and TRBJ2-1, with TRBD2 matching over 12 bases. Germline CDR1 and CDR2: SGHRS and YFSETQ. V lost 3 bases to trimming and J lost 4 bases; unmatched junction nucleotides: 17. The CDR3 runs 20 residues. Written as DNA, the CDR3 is TGCGCCAGCAGCTCAGTCCGTCTAGCGGGGGGGCCGTTTGAGTACAATGAGCAGTTCTTC. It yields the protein CASSSVRLAGGPFEYNEQFF.

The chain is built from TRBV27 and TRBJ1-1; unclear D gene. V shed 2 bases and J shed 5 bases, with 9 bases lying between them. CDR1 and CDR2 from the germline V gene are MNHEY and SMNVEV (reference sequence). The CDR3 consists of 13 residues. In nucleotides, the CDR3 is TGTGCCAGCAGTTTAGGTGGGAGAACTGAAGCTTTCTTT. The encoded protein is CASSLGGRTEAFF.

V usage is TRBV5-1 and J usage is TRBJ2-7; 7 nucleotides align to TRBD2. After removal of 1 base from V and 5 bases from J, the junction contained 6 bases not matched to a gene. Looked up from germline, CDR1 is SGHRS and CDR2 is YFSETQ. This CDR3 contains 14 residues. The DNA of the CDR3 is TGCGCCAGCAGCTTGTTCACTAGCGCGGACGAGCAGTACTTC. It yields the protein CASSLFTSADEQYF.

The DNA of the CDR3 is TGTGCCAGCAGCGTATGGGTAGCGGGGGGGCCGGATGATACGCAGTATTTT. Residues: CASSVWVAGGPDDTQYF. V usage is TRBV9 and J usage is TRBJ2-3, with 11 bases fitting TRBD2. The CDR3 length is 17 residues. Germline V gives CDR1 SGDLS, CDR2 YYNGEE. After removal of 1 base from V and 6 bases from J, the junction contained 10 bases not matched to a gene.

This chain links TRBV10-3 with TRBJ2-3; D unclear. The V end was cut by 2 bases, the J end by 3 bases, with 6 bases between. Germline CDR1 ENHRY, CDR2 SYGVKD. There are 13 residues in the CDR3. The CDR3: CAISETQTDTQYF. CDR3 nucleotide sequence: TGTGCCATCAGTGAGACACAAACAGATACGCAGTATTTT.

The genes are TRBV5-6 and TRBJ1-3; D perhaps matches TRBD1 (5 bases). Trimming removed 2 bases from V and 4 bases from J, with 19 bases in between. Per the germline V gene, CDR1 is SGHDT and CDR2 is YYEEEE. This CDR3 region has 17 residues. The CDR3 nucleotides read TGTGCCAGCAGCTTTTCCAGGGTTAGGTCTGCAGGAAACACCATATATTTT. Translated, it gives CASSFSRVRSAGNTIYF. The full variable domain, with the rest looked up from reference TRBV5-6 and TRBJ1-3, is DAGVTQSPTHLIKTRGQQVTLRCSPKSGHDTVSWYQQALGQGPQFIFQYYEEEERQRGNFPDRFSGHQFPNYSSELNVNALLLGDSALYLCASSFSRVRSAGNTIYFGEGSWLTVV.

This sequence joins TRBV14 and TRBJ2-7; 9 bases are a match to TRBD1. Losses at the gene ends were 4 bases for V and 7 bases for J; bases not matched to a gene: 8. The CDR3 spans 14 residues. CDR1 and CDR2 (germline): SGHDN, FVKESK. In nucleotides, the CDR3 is TGTGCCAGCAGCCTCCCCGGGACAGGGAAGGAGCAGTACTTC. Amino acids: CASSLPGTGKEQYF.

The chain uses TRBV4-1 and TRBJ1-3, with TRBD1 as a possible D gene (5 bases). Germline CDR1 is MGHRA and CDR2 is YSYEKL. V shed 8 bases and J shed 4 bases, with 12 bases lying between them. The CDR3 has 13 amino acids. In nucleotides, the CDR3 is TGCGCCAGCGTAGGGGTAAGAGGAAACACCATATATTTT. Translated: CASVGVRGNTIYF.